Each of the 21 T cell receptor beta chains below was sequenced from the same sample in a study of shared clonotypes between healthy human individuals. The protocol was immunoSEQ multiplex PCR, while the TCRdb copy is restricted to in-frame clones and leaves out a portion. This table holds about half a million clones, roughly 78% found once. Sequenced input: PBMCs. Every receptor here comes from a woman in her thirties or forties in good health. Some clones in this sample may be carry-over from other donors' samples.

This sequence joins TRBV4-2 and TRBJ2-1; 8 nucleotides agree with TRBD2. This CDR3 is built from 16 residues. The V segment lost 0 bases and the J segment 2 bases; nucleotides outside the gene matches: 3. CDR1 is LGHNA and CDR2 is YNFKEQ in the germline V gene. This CDR3 reads CASSQDSGAPYNEQFF. CDR3 nucleotides: TGTGCCAGCAGCCAAGATAGCGGGGCACCCTACAATGAGCAGTTCTTC.

This sequence joins TRBV18 and TRBJ2-5, with 11 positions matching TRBD2. Germline CDR1 and CDR2: KGHSH and LQKENI. The CDR3 loop spans 15 amino acids. Trimming cost V 4 bases and J 5 bases; bases outside gene matches: 6. The CDR3 here is CASSRTRTSGETQYF. CDR3 sequence (DNA): TGTGCCAGCTCACGAACGAGGACTAGCGGGGAGACCCAGTACTTC.

V is TRBV28 and J is TRBJ1-4; 9 bases map to TRBD1. The J segment lost 7 bases and the V segment lost 4 bases, leaving 10 bases of the junction unmatched. The germline gives CDR1 MDHEN, CDR2 SYDVKM. The CDR3 loop spans 16 amino acids. Written as DNA, the CDR3 is TGTGCCAGCAGTTCATTCCTACAGGGGGCGGTTGAAAAACTGTTTTTT. Its protein is CASSSFLQGAVEKLFF.

The chain is built from TRBV6-5 and TRBJ1-1; D is uncertain. From germline, CDR1 is MNHEY and CDR2 SVGAGI. V was trimmed by 0 bases and J by 3 bases, leaving 5 bases between them. The CDR3 length is 13 residues. The CDR3 is CASSYSRYTEAFF. CDR3 sequence (DNA): TGTGCCAGCAGTTACTCCCGTTACACTGAAGCTTTCTTT.

The chain recombines TRBV28 with TRBJ1-2, with TRBD1 as a possible D gene (5 bases). The CDR3 is 12 amino acids. The germline V gene has CDR1 MDHEN and CDR2 SYDVKM. CDR3 DNA sequence: TGTGCGACCAGGGATTCAGGGTATGGCTACACCTTC. Translated: CATRDSGYGYTF.

The chain carries TRBV2 and TRBJ2-1; weak D call: TRBD2 (6 bases). Germline V gene lookup returns CDR1 SNHLY and CDR2 FYNNEI. Deletions cut 5 bases from V and 5 bases from J, with 19 bases between. The CDR3 is 16 amino acids. The DNA of the CDR3 is TGTGCCAGCAGTAATATGGAGGGGCGGTGGGACAATGAGCAGTTCTTC. Its protein product is CASSNMEGRWDNEQFF.

The chain couples TRBV28 to TRBJ1-2; D call uncertain. Germline-derived CDR1 and CDR2 are MDHEN and SYDVKM. The V gene lost 2 bases and the J gene lost 4 bases, with 11 bases spanning the gap. The CDR3 totals 14 residues. The CDR3 DNA reads TGTGCCAGCAGTTTAATCGACCCCCTCTATGGCTACACCTTC. This sequence encodes CASSLIDPLYGYTF.

This clone was seen once. This chain links TRBV6-5 with TRBJ2-7; TRBD1 aligns across 9 bases. The CDR3 has 15 residues. Per the germline V gene, CDR1 is MNHEY and CDR2 is SVGAGI. With V trimmed by 0 bases and J by 3 bases, 3 bases remained unmatched. The CDR3 nucleotides are TGTGCCAGCAGTTACTCGGGGACAGGGTTCTACGAGCAGTACTTC. It encodes CASSYSGTGFYEQYF.

The chain links TRBV4-1 to TRBJ2-7, with 7 positions matching TRBD1. Trimming removed 4 bases from V and 2 bases from J; junction bases left unmatched: 5. The CDR3 is 14 amino acids. Germline loops: CDR1 MGHRA, CDR2 YSYEKL. DNA for the CDR3: TGCGCCAGCAGCCCCACAGACAGGGCCTACGAGCAGTACTTC. Amino acids: CASSPTDRAYEQYF.

The J gene is TRBJ2-1, the V gene TRBV4-1; 7 bases fit TRBD2. This CDR3 is built from 15 residues. V lost 6 bases to trimming and J lost 7 bases; unmatched junction nucleotides: 12. In germline, CDR1 is MGHRA, CDR2 YSYEKL. DNA of the CDR3: TGCGCCAGCAGGTGGGGGGGAGGACCAAGTAATGAGCAGTTCTTC. Encoded protein: CASRWGGGPSNEQFF.

The rearrangement links TRBV7-2 to TRBJ1-3; D not resolved. CDR1 SGHTA and CDR2 FQGNSA come from the germline V gene. The CDR3 runs to 14 residues. V was cut by 5 bases and J by 4 bases, with 12 bases left in between. This CDR3 reads CASSPAVGGNTIYF. CDR3 bases: TGTGCCAGCAGCCCGGCGGTGGGGGGAAACACCATATATTTT. The variable domain in full, completed from reference TRBV7-2 and TRBJ1-3, reads GAGVSQSPSNKVTEKGKDVELRCDPISGHTALYWYRQSLGQGLEFLIYFQGNSAPDKSGLPSDRFSAERTGGSVSTLTIQRTQQEDSAVYLCASSPAVGGNTIYFGEGSWLTVV.

This chain joins TRBV29-1 and TRBJ2-1, with TRBD1 matching over 10 bases. The CDR3 extends over 14 amino acids. Looked up from germline, CDR1 is SQVTM and CDR2 is ANQGSEA. J was trimmed by 6 bases and V by 4 bases; bases with no gene match: 6. The CDR3 DNA follows: TGCAGCGTTGGACCGGGACAGGGGACCAATGAGCAGTTCTTC. This codes for CSVGPGQGTNEQFF.

This sequence joins TRBV11-1 and TRBJ2-7; D gene ambiguous. Germline CDR1 reads SGHAT; CDR2 reads FQDESV (reference sequence). The CDR3 runs 14 residues. V was pared by 5 bases and J by 2 bases, with 13 bases between. The CDR3 loop is CASSPKDPAYEQYF. The DNA for the CDR3 is TGTGCCAGCAGCCCGAAGGACCCAGCCTACGAGCAGTACTTC. Supplemented by reference TRBV11-1 and TRBJ2-7, the full variable domain reads EAEVAQSPRYKITEKSQAVAFWCDPISGHATLYWYRQILGQGPELLVQFQDESVVDDSQLPKDRFSAERLKGVDSTLKIQPAELGDSAMYLCASSPKDPAYEQYFGPGTRLTVT.

This chain connects TRBV6-6 to TRBJ2-1, with TRBD2 matching 7 bases. The CDR3 length is 15 residues. After removal of 5 bases from V and 6 bases from J, the junction contained 10 bases not matched to a gene. Germline V gives CDR1 MNHNY, CDR2 SVGAGI (reference sequence). Here the CDR3 DNA reads TGTGCCAGCAGTCACGCCAGCGGGAAGTTCAATGAGCAGTTCTTC. It yields the protein CASSHASGKFNEQFF.

The chain joins TRBV6-5 to TRBJ1-1; a possible D gene is TRBD1 (5 bases). CDR1 is MNHEY and CDR2 is SVGAGI in the germline V gene. With 2 bases removed from V and 4 bases from J, the gap between germline ends came to 11 bases. The CDR3 is 14 amino acids. The CDR3 here is CASSYPQGPTEAFF. In DNA, the CDR3 is TGTGCCAGCAGTTACCCGCAGGGACCCACTGAAGCTTTCTTT.

V is TRBV30 and J is TRBJ2-2; D is perhaps TRBD1 (6 bases). The CDR3 length is 14 residues. Deletions cut 0 bases from V and 6 bases from J, with 11 bases between. Germline lookup yields CDR1 GTSNPN and CDR2 SVGIG (reference sequence). The CDR3 sequence: CAWSVQGRPGELFF. The CDR3 coding sequence is TGTGCCTGGAGTGTCCAGGGGCGCCCCGGGGAGCTGTTTTTT. The full variable domain, rest sourced from reference TRBV30 and TRBJ2-2, is SQTIHQWPATLVQPVGSPLSLECTVEGTSNPNLYWYRQAAGRGLQLLFYSVGIGQISSEVPQNLSASRPQDRQFILSSKKLLLSDSGFYLCAWSVQGRPGELFFGEGSRLTVL.

This clone has a single count. This may be a read error, as it is one base from a much larger clone. This chain connects TRBV5-1 to TRBJ1-1; 8 nucleotides agree with TRBD1. After removal of 4 bases from V and 1 base from J, the junction contained 3 bases not matched to a gene. The CDR3 is made up of 14 amino acids. CDR1 SGHRS and CDR2 YFSETQ come from the germline V gene. This CDR3 reads CASSKGTGNTEAFF. The CDR3 coding sequence is TGCGCCAGCAGCAAAGGGACAGGGAACACTGAAGCTTTCTTT. Variable domain in full (rest from reference TRBV5-1 and TRBJ1-1): KAGVTQTPRYLIKTRGQQVTLSCSPISGHRSVSWYQQTPGQGLQFLFEYFSETQRNKGNFPGRFSGRQFSNSRSEMNVSTLELGDSALYLCASSKGTGNTEAFFGQGTRLTVV.

The chain recombines TRBV28 with TRBJ1-2; D is ambiguous. V was trimmed by 7 bases and J by 1 base, leaving 13 bases between them. This CDR3 is 14 amino acids long. Germline V gene sequence: CDR1 MDHEN, CDR2 SYDVKM. CDR3 coding DNA: TGTGCCAGCAACCCCGGGAGTAATAACTATGGCTACACCTTC. Translating gives CASNPGSNNYGYTF.

V is TRBV27 and J is TRBJ2-7; TRBD2 agrees at 9 bases. V trimming: 5 bases; J trimming: 5 bases; junction bases outside the gene matches: 13. CDR1 and CDR2 (germline): MNHEY, SMNVEV (reference sequence). CDR3 length: 16 residues. This CDR3 is CASSRNREAGGHEQYF. CDR3 DNA sequence: TGTGCCAGCAGTCGCAACCGTGAAGCGGGAGGCCACGAGCAGTACTTC.

The CDR3 DNA sequence: TGTGCCAGCAGCGTAGCCGTGGGAACAGCCGGCACCGGGGAGCTGTTTTTT. This codes for CASSVAVGTAGTGELFF. The chain joins TRBV9 to TRBJ2-2; D gene ambiguous. Germline loops: CDR1 SGDLS, CDR2 YYNGEE. The CDR3 is made up of 17 amino acids. Trimming cost V 0 bases and J 4 bases, with 16 bases left between them.

In the case of this clone: Distinct nucleotide sequences in the sample also encode this CDR3. The chain uses TRBV7-2 and TRBJ1-3; D is perhaps TRBD1 (6 bases). The length of the CDR3 is 15 residues. With 5 bases removed from V and 1 base from J, the gap between germline ends came to 12 bases. The germline V gene encodes CDR1 SGHTA and CDR2 FQGNSA. The CDR3 sequence is CASSLQGGSGNTIYF. DNA of the CDR3: TGTGCCAGCAGCCTACAGGGAGGGTCTGGAAACACCATATATTTT.